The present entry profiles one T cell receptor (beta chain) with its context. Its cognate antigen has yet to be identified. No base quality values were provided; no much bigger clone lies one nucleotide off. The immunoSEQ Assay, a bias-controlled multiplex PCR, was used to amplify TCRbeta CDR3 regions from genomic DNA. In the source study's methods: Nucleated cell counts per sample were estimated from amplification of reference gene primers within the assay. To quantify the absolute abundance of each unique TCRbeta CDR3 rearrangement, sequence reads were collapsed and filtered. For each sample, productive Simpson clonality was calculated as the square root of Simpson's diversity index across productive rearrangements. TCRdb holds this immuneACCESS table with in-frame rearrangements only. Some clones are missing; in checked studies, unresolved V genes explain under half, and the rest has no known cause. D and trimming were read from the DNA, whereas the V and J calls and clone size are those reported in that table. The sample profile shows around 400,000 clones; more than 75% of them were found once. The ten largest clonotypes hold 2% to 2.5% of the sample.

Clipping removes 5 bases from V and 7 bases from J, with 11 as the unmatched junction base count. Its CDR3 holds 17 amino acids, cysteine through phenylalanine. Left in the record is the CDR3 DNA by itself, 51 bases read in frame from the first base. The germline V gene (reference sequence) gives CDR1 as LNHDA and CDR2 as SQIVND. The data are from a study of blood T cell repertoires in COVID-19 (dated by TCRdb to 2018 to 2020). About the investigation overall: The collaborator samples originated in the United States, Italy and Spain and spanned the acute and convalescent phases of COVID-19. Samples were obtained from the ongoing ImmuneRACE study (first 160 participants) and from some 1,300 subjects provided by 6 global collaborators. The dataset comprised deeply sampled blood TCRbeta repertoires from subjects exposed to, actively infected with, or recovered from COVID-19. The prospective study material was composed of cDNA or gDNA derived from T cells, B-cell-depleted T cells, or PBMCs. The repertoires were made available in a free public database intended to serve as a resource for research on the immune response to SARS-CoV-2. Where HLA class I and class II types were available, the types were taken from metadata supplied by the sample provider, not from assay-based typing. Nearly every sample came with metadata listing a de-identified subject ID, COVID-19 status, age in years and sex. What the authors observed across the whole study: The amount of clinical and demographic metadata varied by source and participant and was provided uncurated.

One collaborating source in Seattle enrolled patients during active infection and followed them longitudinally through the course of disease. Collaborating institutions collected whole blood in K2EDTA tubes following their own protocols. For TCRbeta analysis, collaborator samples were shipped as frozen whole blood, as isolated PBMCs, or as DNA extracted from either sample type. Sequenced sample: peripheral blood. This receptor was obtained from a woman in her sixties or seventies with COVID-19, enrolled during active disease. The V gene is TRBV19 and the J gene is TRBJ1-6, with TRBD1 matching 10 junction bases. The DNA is TGTGCCAGTAGTGCCCTCCCCGGGACAGGGGAAAATTCACCCCTCCACTTT. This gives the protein CASSALPGTGENSPLHF.